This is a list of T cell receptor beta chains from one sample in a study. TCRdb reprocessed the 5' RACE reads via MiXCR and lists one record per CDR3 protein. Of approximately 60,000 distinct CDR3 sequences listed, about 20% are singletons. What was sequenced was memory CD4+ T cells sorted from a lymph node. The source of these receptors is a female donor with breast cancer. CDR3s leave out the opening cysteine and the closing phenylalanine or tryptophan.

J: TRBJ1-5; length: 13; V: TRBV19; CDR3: ASNGQLYSNQPQH
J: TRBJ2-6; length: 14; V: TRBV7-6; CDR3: ASSSLAGTGANVLT
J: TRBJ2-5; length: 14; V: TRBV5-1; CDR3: ASSSGLAVAQETQY
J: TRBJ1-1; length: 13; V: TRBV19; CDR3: ASSMGGTMDTEAF
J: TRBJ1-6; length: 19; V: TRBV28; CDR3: ASSSITGTGRPSSYNSPLH
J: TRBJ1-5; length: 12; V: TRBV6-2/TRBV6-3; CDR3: ASSGGNMGQPQH
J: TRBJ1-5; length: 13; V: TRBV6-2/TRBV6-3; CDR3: ASSYKSWENQPQH
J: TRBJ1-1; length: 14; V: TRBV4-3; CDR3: ASSQALKASNTEAF
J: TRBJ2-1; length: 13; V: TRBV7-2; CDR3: ASSLAGVSYNEQF
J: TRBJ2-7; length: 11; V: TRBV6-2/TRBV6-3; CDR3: ASSRGGSYEQH
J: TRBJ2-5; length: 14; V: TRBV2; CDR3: ASSEPRGGSTETQY
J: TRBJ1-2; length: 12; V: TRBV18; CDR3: ASSFTGVNYGYT
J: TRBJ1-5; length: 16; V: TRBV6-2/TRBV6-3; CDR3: ASSYSTRQPYSNQPQH
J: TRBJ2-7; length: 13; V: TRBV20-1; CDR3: SARDSTTGAYEQY
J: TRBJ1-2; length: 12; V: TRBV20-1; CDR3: SAIPGQLSFGYT
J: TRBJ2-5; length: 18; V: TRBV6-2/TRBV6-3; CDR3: ASSYFRGRFGKGNPETQY
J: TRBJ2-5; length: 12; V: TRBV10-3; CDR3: AISGGQIQETQY
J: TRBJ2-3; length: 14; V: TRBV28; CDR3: ASSPPGLYTGDTQY
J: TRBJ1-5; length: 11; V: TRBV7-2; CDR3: ASSLMSGQPQH
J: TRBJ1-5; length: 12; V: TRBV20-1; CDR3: SASTGVRNQPQH
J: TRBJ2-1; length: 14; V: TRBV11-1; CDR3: ASSLAFTGRADEQF
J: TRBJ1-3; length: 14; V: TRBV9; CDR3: ASSVGVSNSGNTIY
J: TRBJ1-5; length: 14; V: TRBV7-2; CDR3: ASSSGPAYVSQPQH
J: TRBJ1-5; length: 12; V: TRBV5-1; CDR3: ASSPTGSDQPQH
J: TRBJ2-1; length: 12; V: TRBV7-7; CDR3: ASSLGLAPNEQF
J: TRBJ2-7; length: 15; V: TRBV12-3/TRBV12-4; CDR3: ASSHSFRLPSSYEQY
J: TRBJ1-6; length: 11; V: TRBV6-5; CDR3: ASWTGDRAPLH
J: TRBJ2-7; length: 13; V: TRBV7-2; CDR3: ASSLDRTASYEQY
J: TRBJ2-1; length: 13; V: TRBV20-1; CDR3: SAVSPSGSSNEQF
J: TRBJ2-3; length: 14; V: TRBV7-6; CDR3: ASSSTGTPAEDTQY
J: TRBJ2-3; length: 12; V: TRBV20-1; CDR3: SALAGGSTDTQY
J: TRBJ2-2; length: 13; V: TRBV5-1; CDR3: ASSLDSPVTGELF
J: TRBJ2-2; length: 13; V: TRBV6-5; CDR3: ASRLRDRGVGELF
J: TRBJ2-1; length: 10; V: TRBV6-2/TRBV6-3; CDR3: ASSPSAAQQF
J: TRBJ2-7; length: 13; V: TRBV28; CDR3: ASSLPRDTAYEQY
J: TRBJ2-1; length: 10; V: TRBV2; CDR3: ASSLRSNEQF
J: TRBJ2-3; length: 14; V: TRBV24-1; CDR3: ATSDSLATGTDTQY
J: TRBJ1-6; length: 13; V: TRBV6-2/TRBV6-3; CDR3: ASSPRGTWNSPLH
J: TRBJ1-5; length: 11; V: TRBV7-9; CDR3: ASSSEPNQPQH
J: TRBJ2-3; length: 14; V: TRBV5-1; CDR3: ASSSLAGGGSDTQY
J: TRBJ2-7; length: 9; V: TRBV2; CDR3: ASSRETEQY
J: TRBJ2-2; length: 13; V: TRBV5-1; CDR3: ASTQGQSWAGELF
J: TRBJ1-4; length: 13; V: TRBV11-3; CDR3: ASSLAGLTEEKLF
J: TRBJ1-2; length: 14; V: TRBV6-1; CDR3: ASSEVRTGTSYGYT
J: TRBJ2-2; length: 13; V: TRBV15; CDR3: ATSAEQGSPGELF
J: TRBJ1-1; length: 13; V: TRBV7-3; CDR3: ASSRVGGPGSEAF
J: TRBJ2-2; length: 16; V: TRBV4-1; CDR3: ASSRRWGQDTVTGELF
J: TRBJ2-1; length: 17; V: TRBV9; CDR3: ASSFTYGAGTSVNNEQF
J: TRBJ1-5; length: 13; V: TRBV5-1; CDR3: ASSFLPQGNQPQH
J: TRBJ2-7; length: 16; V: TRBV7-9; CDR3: ASSPPLQKDSSAYEQY
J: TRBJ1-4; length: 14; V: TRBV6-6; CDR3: ASSSGQGGTNEKLF
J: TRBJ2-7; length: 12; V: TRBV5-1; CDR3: ASSWTGPTYEQY
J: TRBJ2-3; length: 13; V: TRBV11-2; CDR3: ASSLRGSSTGTQY
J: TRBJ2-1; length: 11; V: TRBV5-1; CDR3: ASSQGTYNEQF